This record looks at one TCR beta chain sequence and its context. The data are from a study of blood T cell repertoires in COVID-19. For the study at large: COVID-19 samples from acute and convalescent phases originated in the United States, Italy and Spain. PBMCs, B-cell-depleted T cells, or T cells provided the cDNA or gDNA that made up the material.

Trimming cost V 7 bases and J 4 bases; bases outside gene matches: 10. Germline V gives CDR1 SEHNR, CDR2 FQNEAQ (reference sequence). This CDR3 comprises 15 residues. TCRdb keeps only in-frame clones here, not all; method: immunoSEQ multiplex PCR. This table holds more than 100,000 clones, about 90% found once. The chain is built from TRBV7-9 and TRBJ2-3; TRBD1 matches at 8 bases. This clonotype was sampled from a man aged 50-59 years with active COVID-19. The specimen sequenced was peripheral blood. CDR3 coding DNA: TGTGCCAGCACGGCCGGGGCAGGGGGCGCAGATACGCAGTATTTT. It encodes CASTAGAGGADTQYF.